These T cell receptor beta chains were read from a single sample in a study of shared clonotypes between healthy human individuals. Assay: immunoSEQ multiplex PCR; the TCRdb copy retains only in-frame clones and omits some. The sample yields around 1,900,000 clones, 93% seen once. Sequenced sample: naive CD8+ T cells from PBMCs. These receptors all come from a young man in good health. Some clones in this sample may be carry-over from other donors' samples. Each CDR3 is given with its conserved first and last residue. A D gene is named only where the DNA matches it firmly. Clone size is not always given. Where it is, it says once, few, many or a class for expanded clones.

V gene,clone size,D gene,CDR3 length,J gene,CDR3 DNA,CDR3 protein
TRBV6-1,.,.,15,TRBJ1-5,TGTGCCAGCAGTGATTTTACAGGGAATAGGCAGCCCCAGCATTTT,CASSDFTGNRQPQHF
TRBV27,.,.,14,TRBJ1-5,TGTGCCAGCAGTTACACGGCAGGGAATCAGCCCCAGCATTTT,CASSYTAGNQPQHF
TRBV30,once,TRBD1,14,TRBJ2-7,TGTGCCTGGAGTGTAATACAGGGGTCCTACGAGCAGTACTTC,CAWSVIQGSYEQYF
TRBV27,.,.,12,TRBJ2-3,TGTGCCAGCAGTTCCGAGACAGATACGCAGTATTTT,CASSSETDTQYF
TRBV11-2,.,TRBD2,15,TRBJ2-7,TGTGCCAGCAGCGCTAGACTAGCGGAGGCCTACGAGCAGTACTTC,CASSARLAEAYEQYF
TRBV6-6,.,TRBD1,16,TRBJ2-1,TGTGCCAGCAGTTACGGGACAGGGTGGGATATGGGTGAGCAGTTCTTC,CASSYGTGWDMGEQFF
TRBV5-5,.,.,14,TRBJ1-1,TGTGCCAGCACGTACGGACACATGAACACTGAAGCTTTCTTT,CASTYGHMNTEAFF
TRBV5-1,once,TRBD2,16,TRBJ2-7,TGCGCCAGCAGCTTGGGAAGGACTAGCGACCACCACGAGCAGTACTTC,CASSLGRTSDHHEQYF
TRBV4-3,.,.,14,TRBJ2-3,TGCGCCAGCAGCCAATTCGACAGAGCAGATACGCAGTATTTT,CASSQFDRADTQYF
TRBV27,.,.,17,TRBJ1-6,TGTGCCAGCAGTTTCGGAGCTCCCAGCTCCTATAATTCACCCCTCCACTTT,CASSFGAPSSYNSPLHF
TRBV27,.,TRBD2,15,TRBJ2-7,TGTGCCAGCAGTTTAGAACTAGCGGCCACCTACGAGCAGTACTTC,CASSLELAATYEQYF
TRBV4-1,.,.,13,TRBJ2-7,TGCGCCAGCAAAGGGTTGGGGGAAGCCGAGCAGTACTTC,CASKGLGEAEQYF
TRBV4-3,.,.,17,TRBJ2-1,TGCGCCAGCAGCCACTTAATACAAGGGGAGCTCTACAATGAGCAGTTCTTC,CASSHLIQGELYNEQFF
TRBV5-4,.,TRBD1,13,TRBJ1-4,TGTGCCAGCAGCTTCCCTCAGGGGGGAAAACTGTTTTTT,CASSFPQGGKLFF
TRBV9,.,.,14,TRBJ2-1,TGTGCCAGCAGCGTAGGAGGGAATGGGAATGAGCAGTTCTTC,CASSVGGNGNEQFF
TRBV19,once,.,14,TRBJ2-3,TGTGCCAGTAGTATTTATCGGAGCACAGATACGCAGTATTTT,CASSIYRSTDTQYF
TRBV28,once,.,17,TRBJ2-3,TGTGCCAGCAGTTTGCTGGCCGGAGGGATACGCACAGATACGCAGTATTTT,CASSLLAGGIRTDTQYF
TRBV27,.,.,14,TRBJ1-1,TGTGCCAGCAGTCTTGAGTGGGGGGCTGGTGAAGCTTTCTTT,CASSLEWGAGEAFF
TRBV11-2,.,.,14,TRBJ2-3,TGTGCCAGCGAAGGCAAGGGGCCTACGGATACGCAGTATTTT,CASEGKGPTDTQYF
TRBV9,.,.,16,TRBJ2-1,TGTGCCAGCAGCTCACACGAGGGTCCGGAATACAATGAGCAGTTCTTC,CASSSHEGPEYNEQFF
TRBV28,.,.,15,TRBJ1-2,TGTGCCAGCAGTACCTCGCCCCAGGCGTACTATGGCTACACCTTC,CASSTSPQAYYGYTF
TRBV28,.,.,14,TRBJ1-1,TGTGCCAGCAGTCCCCGACTGAGGAACACTGAAGCTTTCTTT,CASSPRLRNTEAFF
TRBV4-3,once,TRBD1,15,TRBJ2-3,TGCGCCAGCAGCCGGGGGACAGGCGCGGGGGATACGCAGTATTTT,CASSRGTGAGDTQYF
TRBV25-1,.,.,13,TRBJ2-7,TGTGCCAGCAGTGAATATAGAGGAGCCGAGCAGTACTTC,CASSEYRGAEQYF
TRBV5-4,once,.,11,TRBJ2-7,TGTGCCAGCAGGGAATCTGGCGAGCAGTACTTC,CASRESGEQYF
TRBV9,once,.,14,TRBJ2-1,TGTGCCAGCAGCTTAGGACTCCCCTACAATGAGCAGTTCTTC,CASSLGLPYNEQFF
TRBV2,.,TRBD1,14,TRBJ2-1,TGTGCCACTCCCACAGGGGGCCTTATCAATGAGCAGTTCTTC,CATPTGGLINEQFF
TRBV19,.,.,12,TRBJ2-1,TGTGCCAGTAGTATAGGGAGGGTTGAGCAGTTCTTC,CASSIGRVEQFF
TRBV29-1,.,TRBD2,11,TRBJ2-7,TGCAGCGTTGGGACTAGCGGGCGGCAGTACTTC,CSVGTSGRQYF
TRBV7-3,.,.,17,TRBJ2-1,TGTGCCAGCAGCTTATTAGGGGGGACACTCATATACAATGAGCAGTTCTTC,CASSLLGGTLIYNEQFF
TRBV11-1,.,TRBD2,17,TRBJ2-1,TGTGCCACCGACCCTGTAGCGGGAGAGAGGGTTTGGAATGAGCAGTTCTTC,CATDPVAGERVWNEQFF
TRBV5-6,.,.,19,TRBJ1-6,TGTGCCAGCAGCCCGACGAGAGAGATGACCCCCTCTCGGAATTCACCCCTCCACTTT,CASSPTREMTPSRNSPLHF
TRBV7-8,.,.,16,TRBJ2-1,TGTGCCAGCAGCTTAGGTAGGGGGGAGGTCATCAATGAGCAGTTCTTC,CASSLGRGEVINEQFF
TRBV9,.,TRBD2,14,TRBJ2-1,TGTGCCAGTCAAGCGTCGACTAGCGGGAGTGAGCAGTTCTTC,CASQASTSGSEQFF
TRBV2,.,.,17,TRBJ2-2,TGTGCCAGCAGTGAAGCGTTCCCGGACACCTACACCGGGGAGCTGTTTTTT,CASSEAFPDTYTGELFF
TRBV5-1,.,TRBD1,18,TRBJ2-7,TGCGCCAGCAGCTTGTTCGGGACAGGGGGCCGGGATTCCTACGAGCAGTACTTC,CASSLFGTGGRDSYEQYF
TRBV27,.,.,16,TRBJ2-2,TGTGCCAGCAGCCGGGTTGTGACAGCTGGGACCGGGGAGCTGTTTTTT,CASSRVVTAGTGELFF
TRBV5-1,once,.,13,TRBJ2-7,TGCGCCAGCAGCTCTGGCAGGGGTTACGAGCAGTACTTC,CASSSGRGYEQYF
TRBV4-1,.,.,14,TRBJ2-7,TGCGCCAGCAGCCAAGTCGTGGCTTCCTACGAGCAGTACTTC,CASSQVVASYEQYF
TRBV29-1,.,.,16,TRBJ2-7,TGCAGCGTTGATCTTTCTAGCGAGAGGGGTTTTTACGAGCAGTACTTC,CSVDLSSERGFYEQYF
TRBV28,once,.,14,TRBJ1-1,TGTGCCAGCAGTGGGCAGGGTTTGGGCACTGAAGCTTTCTTT,CASSGQGLGTEAFF